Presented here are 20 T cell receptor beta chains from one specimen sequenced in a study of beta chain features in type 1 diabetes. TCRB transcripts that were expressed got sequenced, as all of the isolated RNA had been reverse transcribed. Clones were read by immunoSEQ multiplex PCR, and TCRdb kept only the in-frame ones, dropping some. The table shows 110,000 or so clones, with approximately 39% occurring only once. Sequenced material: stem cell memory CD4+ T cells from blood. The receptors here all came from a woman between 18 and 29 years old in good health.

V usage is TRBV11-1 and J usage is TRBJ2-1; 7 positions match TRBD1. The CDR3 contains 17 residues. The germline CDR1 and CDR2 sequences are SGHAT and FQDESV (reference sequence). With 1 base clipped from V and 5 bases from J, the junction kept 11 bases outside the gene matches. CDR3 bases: TGTGCCAGCAGCTTAGTCAGGTGGCAGGGGGACCACAATGAGCAGTTCTTC. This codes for CASSLVRWQGDHNEQFF.

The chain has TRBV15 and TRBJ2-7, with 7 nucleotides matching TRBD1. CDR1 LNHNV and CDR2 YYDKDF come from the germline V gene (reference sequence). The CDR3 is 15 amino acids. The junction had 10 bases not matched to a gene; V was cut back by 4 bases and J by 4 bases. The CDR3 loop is CATSKGDSEVYEQYF. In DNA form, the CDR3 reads TGTGCCACCAGCAAAGGGGACAGCGAAGTATACGAGCAGTACTTC.

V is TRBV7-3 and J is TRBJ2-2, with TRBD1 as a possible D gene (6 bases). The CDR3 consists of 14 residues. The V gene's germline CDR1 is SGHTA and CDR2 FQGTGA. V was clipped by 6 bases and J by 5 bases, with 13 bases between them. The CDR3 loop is CASRGPGVTGELFF. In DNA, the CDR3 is TGTGCCAGCAGGGGTCCAGGGGTTACCGGGGAGCTGTTTTTT.

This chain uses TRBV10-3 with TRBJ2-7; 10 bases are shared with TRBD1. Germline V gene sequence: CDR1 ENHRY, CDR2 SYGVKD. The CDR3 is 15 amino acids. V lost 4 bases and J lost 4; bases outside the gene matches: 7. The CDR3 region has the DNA TGTGCCATCAGTGCCCCCGGGACAGGGGCGTACGAGCAGTACTTC. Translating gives CAISAPGTGAYEQYF.

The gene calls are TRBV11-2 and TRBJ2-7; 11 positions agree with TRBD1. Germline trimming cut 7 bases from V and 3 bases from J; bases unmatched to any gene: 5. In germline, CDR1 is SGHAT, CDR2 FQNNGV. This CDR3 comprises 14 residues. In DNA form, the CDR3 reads TGTGCCAGCAACGGACAGGGGGCCATCTACGAGCAGTACTTC. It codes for CASNGQGAIYEQYF.

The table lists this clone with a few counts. As DNA, the CDR3 is TGTGCCAGCAGCGGACGGACTAGGAGGAACATTCAGTACTTC. Protein sequence: CASSGRTRRNIQYF. This chain links TRBV7-9 with TRBJ2-4; 7 bases fit TRBD2. The CDR3 has 14 amino acids. Unmatched junction bases numbered 8, after V lost 5 bases and J lost 7 bases. The germline V gene has CDR1 SEHNR and CDR2 FQNEAQ (reference sequence).

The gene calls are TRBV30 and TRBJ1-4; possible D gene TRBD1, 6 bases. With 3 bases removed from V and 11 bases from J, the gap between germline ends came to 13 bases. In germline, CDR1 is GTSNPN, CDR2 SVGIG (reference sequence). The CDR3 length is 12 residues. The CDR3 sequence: CAWRWGQGKLFF. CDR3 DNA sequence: TGTGCCTGGAGGTGGGGGCAGGGGAAACTGTTTTTT.

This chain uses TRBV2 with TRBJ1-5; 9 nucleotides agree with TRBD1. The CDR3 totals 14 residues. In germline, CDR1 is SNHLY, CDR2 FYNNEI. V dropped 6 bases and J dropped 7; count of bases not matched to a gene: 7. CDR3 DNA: TGTGCCAGCAGCTACAGGGGGCAGGGGCAGCCCCAGCATTTT. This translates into CASSYRGQGQPQHF.

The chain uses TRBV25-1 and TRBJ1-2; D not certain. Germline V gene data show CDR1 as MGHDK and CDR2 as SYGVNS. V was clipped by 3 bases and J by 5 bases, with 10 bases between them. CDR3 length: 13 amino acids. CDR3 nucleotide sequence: TGTGCCAGCAGTGATGAGGGCTTTTATGGCTACACCTTC. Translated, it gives CASSDEGFYGYTF.

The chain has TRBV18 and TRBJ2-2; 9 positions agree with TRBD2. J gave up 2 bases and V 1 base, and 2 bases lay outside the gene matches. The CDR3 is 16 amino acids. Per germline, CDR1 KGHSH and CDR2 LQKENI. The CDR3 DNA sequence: TGTGCCAGCTCACCACTTCTAGCGGGAAACACCGGGGAGCTGTTTTTT. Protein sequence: CASSPLLAGNTGELFF. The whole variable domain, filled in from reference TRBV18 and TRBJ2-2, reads NAGVMQNPRHLVRRRGQEARLRCSPMKGHSHVYWYRQLPEEGLKFMVYLQKENIIDESGMPKERFSAEFPKEGPSILRIQQVVRGDSAAYFCASSPLLAGNTGELFFGEGSRLTVL.

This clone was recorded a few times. The CDR3 bases are TGTGCCAGCAGCCCAAGACCTTACGCACCGGGACAGGGGATCAACGAGCAGTACTTC. Translated, it gives CASSPRPYAPGQGINEQYF. The chain is built from TRBV7-2 and TRBJ2-7; 10 bases line up with TRBD1. CDR1 is SGHTA, CDR2 FQGNSA, per germline. This CDR3 has 19 amino acids. The V gene end was trimmed by 5 bases and the J gene end by 5 bases; junction bases not matched to a gene: 21.

This CDR3 reads CASSPPGLAHGVGQYF. The CDR3, as DNA: TGTGCCAGCTCACCACCAGGGCTAGCTCACGGAGTTGGTCAGTACTTC. This sequence joins TRBV18 and TRBJ2-5; D is perhaps TRBD2 (5 bases). Trimming took off 0 bases at V and 11 bases at J, with 22 bases between the two ends. The CDR3 is 16 amino acids. CDR1 and CDR2 from the germline V gene are KGHSH and LQKENI.

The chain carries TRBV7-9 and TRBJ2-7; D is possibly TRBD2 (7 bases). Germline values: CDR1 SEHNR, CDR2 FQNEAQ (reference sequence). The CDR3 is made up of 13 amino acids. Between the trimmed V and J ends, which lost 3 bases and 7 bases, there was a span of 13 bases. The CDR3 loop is CASSLGGLREQYF. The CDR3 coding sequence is TGTGCCAGCAGCTTGGGGGGGCTAAGGGAGCAGTACTTC.

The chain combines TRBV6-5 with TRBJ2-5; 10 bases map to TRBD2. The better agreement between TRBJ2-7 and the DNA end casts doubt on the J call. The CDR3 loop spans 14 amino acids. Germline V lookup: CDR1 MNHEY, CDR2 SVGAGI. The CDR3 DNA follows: TGTGCCAGCAGTTACAGAGGACTAGCGGACGAGCAGTACTTC. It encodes CASSYRGLADEQYF.

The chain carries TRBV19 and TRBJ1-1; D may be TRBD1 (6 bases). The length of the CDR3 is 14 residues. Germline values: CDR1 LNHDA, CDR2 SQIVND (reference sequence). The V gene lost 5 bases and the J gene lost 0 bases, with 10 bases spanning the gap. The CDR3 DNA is TGTGCCAGTAGTTGGGGACATATGAACACTGAAGCTTTCTTT. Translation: CASSWGHMNTEAFF.

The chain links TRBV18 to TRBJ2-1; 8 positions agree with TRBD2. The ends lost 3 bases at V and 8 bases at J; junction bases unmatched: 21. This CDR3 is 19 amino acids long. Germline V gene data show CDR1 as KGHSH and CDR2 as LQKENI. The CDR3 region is CASSPRLPGGPEGRDEQFF. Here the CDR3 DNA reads TGTGCCAGCTCACCTCGACTACCGGGAGGGCCTGAAGGGAGGGATGAGCAGTTCTTC. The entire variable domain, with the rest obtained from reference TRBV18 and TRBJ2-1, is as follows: NAGVMQNPRHLVRRRGQEARLRCSPMKGHSHVYWYRQLPEEGLKFMVYLQKENIIDESGMPKERFSAEFPKEGPSILRIQQVVRGDSAAYFCASSPRLPGGPEGRDEQFFGPGTRLTVL.

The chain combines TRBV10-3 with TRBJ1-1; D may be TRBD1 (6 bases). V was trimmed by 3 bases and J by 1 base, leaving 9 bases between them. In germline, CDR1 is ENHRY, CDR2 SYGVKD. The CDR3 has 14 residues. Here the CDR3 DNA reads TGTGCCATCAGTGAAACGGACAGGAACACTGAAGCTTTCTTT. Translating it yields CAISETDRNTEAFF.

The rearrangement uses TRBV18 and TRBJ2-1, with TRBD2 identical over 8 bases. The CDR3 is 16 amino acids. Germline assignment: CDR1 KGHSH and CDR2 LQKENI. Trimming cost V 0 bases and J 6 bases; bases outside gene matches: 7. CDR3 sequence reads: CASSPPAGGGFNEQFF. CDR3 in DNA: TGTGCCAGCTCACCACCGGCGGGAGGAGGGTTCAATGAGCAGTTCTTC.

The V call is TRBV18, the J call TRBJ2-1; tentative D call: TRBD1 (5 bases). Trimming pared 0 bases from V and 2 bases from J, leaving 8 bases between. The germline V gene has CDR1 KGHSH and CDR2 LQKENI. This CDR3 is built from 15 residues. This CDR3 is CASSPPKGTYNEQFF. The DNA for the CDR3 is TGTGCCAGCTCACCACCTAAGGGGACCTACAATGAGCAGTTCTTC.

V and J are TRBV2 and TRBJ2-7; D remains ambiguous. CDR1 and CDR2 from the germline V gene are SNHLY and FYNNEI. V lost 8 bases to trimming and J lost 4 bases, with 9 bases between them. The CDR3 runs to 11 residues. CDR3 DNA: TGTGCCAGCGCGAATCTGTACGAGCAGTACTTC. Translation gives CASANLYEQYF.